Each of the 5 T cell receptor beta chains below was sequenced from the same sample in a study of read filtering for tumor transcriptome and immune sequencing. The library was built from about 370 ng RNA with molecular barcoded adaptors for alpha/delta and beta/gamma chains. TCRdb used MiXCR to reprocess the reads, holding one entry per CDR3 protein. The sample lists 14,000 to 15,000 distinct CDR3 sequences; just over 20% were seen once. The material sequenced was a population of CD138-negative cells sorted from bone marrow. Source of these receptors: a donor at least 40 years old with multiple myeloma.

This clonotype was counted ten times or more. V is TRBV29-1 and J is TRBJ2-1; perhaps TRBD1 as D (6 bases). V lost 6 bases and J lost 6, with 12 bases in between. The CDR3 length is 12 residues. Germline CDR1 and CDR2: SQVTM and ANQGSEA. CDR3 in DNA: TGCAGCGTCCTATCGACAGGCAATGAGCAGTTCTTC. Its protein product is CSVLSTGNEQFF.

The chain has TRBV29-1 and TRBJ2-5; no clear D gene. The CDR3 has 16 amino acids. CDR1 and CDR2 (germline): SQVTM, ANQGSEA. V dropped 7 bases and J dropped 4 bases, with 25 bases sitting between them. This CDR3 reads CSAGGRTSGLPETQYF. In DNA form, the CDR3 reads TGCAGCGCTGGTGGGCGGACGTCTGGATTGCCAGAGACCCAGTACTTC.

This clonotype has only a few counts. The chain carries TRBV27 and TRBJ2-5; unclear D gene. The CDR3 covers 11 residues. V gave up 5 bases and J gave up 9 bases, with 10 bases separating them. CDR1 and CDR2 from the germline V gene are MNHEY and SMNVEV (reference sequence). The CDR3 DNA reads as TGTGCCAGCAGTCCCTACCCTCCCCAGTACTTC. Its protein product is CASSPYPPQYF.

On this clonotype itself: This may come from a read error, since a much larger clone is one base off. This chain connects TRBV20-1 to TRBJ2-3, with D perhaps being TRBD1 or TRBD2 (5 bases each). Between the trimmed V and J ends, which lost 5 bases and 1 base, there was a span of 13 bases. Germline CDR1 DFQATT, CDR2 SNEGSKA (reference sequence). The CDR3 extends over 14 amino acids. CDR3 coding DNA: TGCAGTGCTCAGGGACCAGCGCGCACAGATACGCAGTATTTT. Its translation is CSAQGPARTDTQYF.

This clonotype was seen repeatedly, ten times or more. The chain is built from TRBV6-5 and TRBJ2-1, with 10 bases lining up with TRBD1. CDR3 length: 15 residues. Germline assignment: CDR1 MNHEY and CDR2 SVGAGI. The J segment lost 12 bases and the V segment lost 5 bases, leaving 13 bases of the junction unmatched. In DNA form, the CDR3 reads TGTGCCAGCAGTCGTCCGGGACAGGGGTCCCTTGGGCAGTTCTTC. Amino acid sequence: CASSRPGQGSLGQFF.